This T cell receptor (beta chain) was identified in a study of T cell responses to AZD1222 COVID-19 vaccine. Study-level background: Whether given at about 4 or about 12 weeks, second doses were pooled.

The sample holds one count of this clone. Its target is not known. The repertoire was sequenced with immunoSEQ multiplex PCR; TCRdb's copy has only in-frame clones and lacks some. The sample includes some 110,000 clones, approximately 87% seen only once; the top ten take 2% to 3%. Germline V gives CDR1 SEHNR, CDR2 FQNEAQ (reference sequence). The CDR3 is made up of 13 amino acids. Deletions cut 2 bases from V and 7 bases from J, with 8 bases between. Study-level points and caveats: CD4 TCRs associated with vaccination spanned spike, dominating at 160-218 and 743-854. Spike-specific TCR breadth rose after two AZD1222 doses, and depth rose as well. Reportedly, close to half of spike-specific TCRs are directed against unmutated variant regions.

The V and J genes are TRBV7-9 and TRBJ2-2; D possibly corresponds to TRBD1 (6 bases). The sequencing used peripheral blood, collected on day 0 of AZD1222 vaccination. This receptor was identified in an adult in good health. Here the CDR3 DNA reads TGTGCCAGCAGCTTACTCAGGGGCGGGGAGCTGTTTTTT. Amino acids: CASSLLRGGELFF.